The 21 T cell receptor beta chains below all came from one sample that was sequenced in a study of blood T cell repertoires in COVID-19. Generated by immunoSEQ multiplex PCR, the TCRdb table keeps only in-frame clones and is missing some. The sample yields about 150,000 clones, roughly 90% seen once. The sequenced material came from peripheral blood. These receptors all come from a human donor in a cohort sampled during active COVID-19.

The V call is TRBV6-2 or TRBV6-3, the J call TRBJ2-2, with D tentatively TRBD2 (6 bases). The CDR3 totals 14 residues. The V and J ends lost 2 bases and 5 bases respectively, with 9 bases between them. Germline CDR1 MNHEY, CDR2 SVGEGT. The CDR3 region has the DNA TGTGCCAGCAGTTACACGGGAGTAACCGGGGAGCTGTTTTTT. Amino acids: CASSYTGVTGELFF.

This CDR3 reads CASSPLAGLGTDTQYF. The CDR3 coding sequence is TGTGCCAGCAGTCCACTAGCGGGTCTGGGAACAGATACGCAGTATTTT. The genes are TRBV9 and TRBJ2-3, with 9 nucleotides matching TRBD2. Germline-derived CDR1 and CDR2 are SGDLS and YYNGEE. There are 16 residues in the CDR3. With V trimmed by 5 bases and J by 3 bases, 10 bases remained unmatched.

The chain is built from TRBV20-1 and TRBJ2-1, with D unclear. Trimming took off 3 bases at V and 4 bases at J, with 7 bases between the two ends. Germline V gene sequence: CDR1 DFQATT, CDR2 SNEGSKA (reference sequence). The CDR3 spans 12 residues. CDR3 amino acids: CSASGLYNEQFF. CDR3 DNA sequence: TGCAGTGCTAGTGGGCTGTACAATGAGCAGTTCTTC.

The J gene is TRBJ2-3, the V gene TRBV19; perhaps TRBD1 as D (6 bases). Germline V lookup: CDR1 LNHDA, CDR2 SQIVND (reference sequence). V lost 5 bases to trimming and J lost 3 bases, with 15 bases between them. The CDR3 sequence is 15 residues long. CDR3 DNA: TGTGCCAGTAGTGACCGCGGCAGGGGAACAGATACGCAGTATTTT. Its protein product is CASSDRGRGTDTQYF.

The chain combines TRBV28 with TRBJ1-4; D possibly corresponds to TRBD1 (6 bases). The CDR3 has 16 residues. Trimming removed 2 bases from V and 8 bases from J, with 18 bases in between. CDR1 and CDR2 (germline): MDHEN, SYDVKM. CDR3 amino acids: CASSLRGARANEKLFF. CDR3 nucleotides: TGTGCCAGCAGTTTACGGGGGGCTCGGGCGAACGAAAAACTGTTTTTT.

V is TRBV9 and J is TRBJ2-7; TRBD2 is a possible D gene (5 bases). V shed 0 bases and J shed 0 bases, with 10 bases lying between them. This CDR3 spans 15 amino acids. Germline V CDR1 and CDR2: SGDLS, YYNGEE. CDR3 sequence reads: CASSVEPSSSYEQYF. The CDR3 DNA follows: TGTGCCAGCAGCGTAGAGCCTAGCTCCTCCTACGAGCAGTACTTC.

This rearrangement joins TRBV10-2 to TRBJ1-1, with 10 positions matching TRBD1. Losses at the gene ends were 4 bases for V and 1 base for J; bases not matched to a gene: 3. CDR1 and CDR2 from the germline V gene are WSHSY and SAAADI. The CDR3 sequence is 15 residues long. CDR3 in amino acids: CASSGTGGGNTEAFF. The CDR3 DNA follows: TGCGCCAGCAGTGGGACAGGGGGAGGGAACACTGAAGCTTTCTTT.

In its sample, this clone was seen once. The gene calls are TRBV28 and TRBJ2-2; weak D call: TRBD2 (5 bases). This CDR3 region has 16 residues. V was clipped by 4 bases and J by 5 bases, with 17 bases between them. The V gene's germline CDR1 is MDHEN and CDR2 SYDVKM. The DNA for the CDR3 is TGTGCCAGCAGTTCACCCCCGATGGCGGGTACCGGGGAGCTGTTTTTT. Translation: CASSSPPMAGTGELFF.

The gene calls are TRBV19 and TRBJ1-4; 8 bases fit TRBD1. Looked up from germline, CDR1 is LNHDA and CDR2 is SQIVND (reference sequence). The CDR3 consists of 15 residues. Trimming removed 6 bases from V and 8 bases from J; junction bases left unmatched: 11. CDR3 sequence reads: CASRSDRVSGEKLFF. The CDR3 DNA is TGTGCCAGTAGGTCGGACAGGGTTTCGGGAGAAAAACTGTTTTTT.

The chain is built from TRBV28 and TRBJ2-3; TRBD1 matches 10 bases. This CDR3 contains 16 residues. The J segment lost 2 bases and the V segment lost 6 bases, leaving 8 bases of the junction unmatched. The germline V gene encodes CDR1 MDHEN and CDR2 SYDVKM. The DNA of the CDR3 is TGTGCCAGCAGGCCTTCCGGGACAGGGGCCACAGATACGCAGTATTTT. Its protein product is CASRPSGTGATDTQYF.

V and J are TRBV12-3 or TRBV12-4 and TRBJ1-1; D not certain. The length of the CDR3 is 13 residues. Trimming cost V 6 bases and J 4 bases, with 12 bases left between them. The CDR3 here is CASSLEMPTEAFF. The CDR3 DNA is TGTGCCAGCAGCTTGGAGATGCCCACTGAAGCTTTCTTT.

To note about this clone: This CDR3 is also generated by other DNA sequences in the sample. The chain employs TRBV20-1 and TRBJ1-1; a weak D match, TRBD1 (6 bases). Per the germline V gene, CDR1 is DFQATT and CDR2 is SNEGSKA (reference sequence). The V end lost 6 bases, the J end lost 5 bases, and 10 bases lay between the germline ends. There are 11 residues in the CDR3. The CDR3 loop reads CSARGGTEAFF. In DNA, the CDR3 is TGCAGTGCAAGGGGGGGGACTGAAGCTTTCTTT.

J is TRBJ2-5 and V is TRBV2; 9 positions match TRBD2. The J segment lost 6 bases and the V segment lost 8 bases, leaving 19 bases of the junction unmatched. The CDR3 loop spans 17 amino acids. Per the germline V gene, CDR1 is SNHLY and CDR2 is FYNNEI. The CDR3 nucleotides are TGTGCCAGCTTACCTTTGACTAGCGGCTTAACGGGGAAGACCCAGTACTTC. It yields the protein CASLPLTSGLTGKTQYF.

This clone was seen once. The rearrangement links TRBV7-2 to TRBJ2-7; D is perhaps TRBD2 (5 bases). CDR3 length: 15 amino acids. Per germline, CDR1 SGHTA and CDR2 FQGNSA. The V end lost 1 base, the J end lost 1 base, and 11 bases lay between the germline ends. CDR3 protein: CASSLELDLSYEQYF. The DNA of the CDR3 is TGTGCCAGCAGCTTAGAACTGGACTTATCCTACGAGCAGTACTTC.

This chain connects TRBV27 to TRBJ1-6; 9 bases line up with TRBD1. The CDR3 extends over 20 amino acids. V lost 6 bases and J lost 0; bases outside the gene matches: 15. The germline gives CDR1 MNHEY, CDR2 SMNVEV (reference sequence). The CDR3 sequence: CASSPRPGQGSSSYNSPLHF. CDR3 DNA: TGTGCCAGCAGCCCGCGTCCGGGACAGGGTTCGAGCTCCTATAATTCACCCCTCCACTTT.

The genes are TRBV6-5 and TRBJ2-2, with 7 bases lining up with TRBD1. The ends lost 8 bases at V and 1 base at J; junction bases unmatched: 4. The CDR3 totals 14 residues. Germline-derived CDR1 and CDR2 are MNHEY and SVGAGI. In nucleotides, the CDR3 is TGTGCCAGCGAGGGACAGTTGAACACCGGGGAGCTGTTTTTT. Translating it yields CASEGQLNTGELFF.

V usage is TRBV7-9 and J usage is TRBJ1-3, with 8 bases fitting TRBD1. Germline loops: CDR1 SEHNR, CDR2 FQNEAQ (reference sequence). After removal of 1 base from V and 8 bases from J, the junction contained 7 bases not matched to a gene. This CDR3 is built from 15 residues. CDR3 sequence: CASSLDRGQVDTIYF. The CDR3, as DNA: TGTGCCAGCAGCTTAGATCGGGGACAGGTGGACACCATATATTTT.

The chain couples TRBV7-2 to TRBJ1-1; D is ambiguous. Germline loops: CDR1 SGHTA, CDR2 FQGNSA. V was clipped by 1 base and J by 0 bases, with 3 bases between them. The CDR3 length is 13 residues. The CDR3 is CASSLVMNTEAFF. In nucleotides, the CDR3 is TGTGCCAGCAGCTTAGTCATGAACACTGAAGCTTTCTTT.

This chain links TRBV7-3 with TRBJ2-1; 9 bases agree with TRBD2. The V gene's germline CDR1 is SGHTA and CDR2 FQGTGA. The CDR3 is 16 amino acids. The J segment lost 9 bases and the V segment lost 5 bases, leaving 14 bases of the junction unmatched. The DNA for the CDR3 is TGTGCCAGCAGCCCTTGGGGAGCGGGGGGCCTCGGTGAGCAGTTCTTC. This gives the protein CASSPWGAGGLGEQFF. Drawing the rest from reference TRBV7-3 and TRBJ2-1, the complete variable domain is GAGVSQTPSNKVTEKGKYVELRCDPISGHTALYWYRQSLGQGPEFLIYFQGTGAADDSGLPNDRFFAVRPEGSVSTLKIQRTERGDSAVYLCASSPWGAGGLGEQFFGPGTRLTVL.

This clone was seen more than once but under ten times. V usage is TRBV10-2 and J usage is TRBJ1-5; D perhaps matches TRBD1 (5 bases). Germline V gene lookup returns CDR1 WSHSY and CDR2 SAAADI. The ends were cut back, 5 bases at V and 4 bases at J, with 9 bases in the middle. The CDR3 totals 13 residues. CDR3 DNA sequence: TGCGCCAGCAGTAGAAAGGGGAATCAGCCCCAGCATTTT. Translation: CASSRKGNQPQHF.

J is TRBJ2-7 and V is TRBV11-2, with 7 bases lining up with TRBD1. The CDR3 has 12 amino acids. CDR1 and CDR2 from the germline V gene are SGHAT and FQNNGV. J gave up 5 bases and V 5 bases, and 3 bases lay outside the gene matches. CDR3 coding DNA: TGTGCCAGCAGCCAAGACAGGGACGAGCAGTACTTC. Amino acid sequence: CASSQDRDEQYF.